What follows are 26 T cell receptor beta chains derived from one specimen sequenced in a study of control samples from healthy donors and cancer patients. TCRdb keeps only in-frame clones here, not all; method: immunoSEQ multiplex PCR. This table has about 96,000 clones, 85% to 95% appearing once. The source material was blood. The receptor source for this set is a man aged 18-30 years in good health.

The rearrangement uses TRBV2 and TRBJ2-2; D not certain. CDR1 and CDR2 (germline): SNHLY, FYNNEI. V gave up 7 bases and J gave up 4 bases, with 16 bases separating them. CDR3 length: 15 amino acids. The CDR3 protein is CASKTGHVSTGELFF. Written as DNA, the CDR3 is TGTGCCAGCAAAACCGGGCACGTGAGCACCGGGGAGCTGTTTTTT.

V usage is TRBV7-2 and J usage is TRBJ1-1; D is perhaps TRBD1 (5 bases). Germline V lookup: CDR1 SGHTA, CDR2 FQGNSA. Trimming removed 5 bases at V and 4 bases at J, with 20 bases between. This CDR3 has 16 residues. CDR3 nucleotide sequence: TGTGCCAGCAGCAATGGGGGAGGCAATGGGGGCACTGAAGCTTTCTTT. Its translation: CASSNGGGNGGTEAFF.

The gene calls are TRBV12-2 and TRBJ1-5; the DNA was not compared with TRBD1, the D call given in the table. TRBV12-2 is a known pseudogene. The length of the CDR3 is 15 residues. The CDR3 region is CASRNGTGNNQPQHF. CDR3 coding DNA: TGTGCAAGTCGAAACGGGACAGGGAACAATCAGCCCCAGCATTTT.

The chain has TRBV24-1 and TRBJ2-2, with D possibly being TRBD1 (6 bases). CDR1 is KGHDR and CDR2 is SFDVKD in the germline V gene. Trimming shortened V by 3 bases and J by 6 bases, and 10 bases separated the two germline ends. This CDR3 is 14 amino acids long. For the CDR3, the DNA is TGTGCCACCAGTGATCGACAGGCCGCCGGGGAGCTGTTTTTT. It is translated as CATSDRQAAGELFF.

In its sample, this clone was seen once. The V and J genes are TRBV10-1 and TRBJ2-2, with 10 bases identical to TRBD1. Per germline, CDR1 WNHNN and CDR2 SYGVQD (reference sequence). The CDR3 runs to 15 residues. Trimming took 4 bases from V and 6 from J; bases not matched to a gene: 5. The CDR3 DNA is TGCGCCAGCAGTGGGACAGGGGGTCCTTCCGGGGAGCTGTTTTTT. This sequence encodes CASSGTGGPSGELFF.

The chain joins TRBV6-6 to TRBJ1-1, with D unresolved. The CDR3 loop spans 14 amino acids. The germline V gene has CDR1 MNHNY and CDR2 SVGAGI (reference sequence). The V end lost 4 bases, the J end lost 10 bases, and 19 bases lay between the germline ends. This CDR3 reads CASSSFIGVFGAFF. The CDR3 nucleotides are TGTGCCAGCAGTTCATTTATCGGGGTCTTCGGAGCTTTCTTT.

The CDR3 coding sequence is TGTGCCAGCAGGCCCGGGACTGGGAACTATGGCTACACCTTC. It encodes CASRPGTGNYGYTF. This chain connects TRBV6-5 to TRBJ1-2; TRBD1 might be the D (5 bases). V was shortened by 6 bases and J by 2 bases, with 13 bases between the two germline ends. The CDR3 consists of 14 residues. Germline V gives CDR1 MNHEY, CDR2 SVGAGI.

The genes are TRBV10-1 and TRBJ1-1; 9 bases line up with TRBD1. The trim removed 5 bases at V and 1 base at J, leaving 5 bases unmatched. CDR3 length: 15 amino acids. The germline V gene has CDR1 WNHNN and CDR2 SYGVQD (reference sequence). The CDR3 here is CASSYGQGPNTEAFF. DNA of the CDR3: TGCGCCAGCAGTTACGGACAGGGGCCGAACACTGAAGCTTTCTTT.

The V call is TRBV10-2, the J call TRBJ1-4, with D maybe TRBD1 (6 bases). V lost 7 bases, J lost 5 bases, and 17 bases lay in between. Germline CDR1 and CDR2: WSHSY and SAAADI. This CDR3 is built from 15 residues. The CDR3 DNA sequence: TGCGCCAGCACGAGACGTACAGGGACAAATGAAAAACTGTTTTTT. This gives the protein CASTRRTGTNEKLFF.

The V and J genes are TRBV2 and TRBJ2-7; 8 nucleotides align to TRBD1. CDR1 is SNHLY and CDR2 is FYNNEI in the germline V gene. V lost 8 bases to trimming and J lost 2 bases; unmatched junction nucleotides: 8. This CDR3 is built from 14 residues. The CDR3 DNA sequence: TGTGCCAGCCTGGGACAGGAGGCTACCTACGAGCAGTACTTC. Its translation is CASLGQEATYEQYF. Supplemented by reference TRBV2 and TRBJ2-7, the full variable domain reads EPEVTQTPSHQVTQMGQEVILRCVPISNHLYFYWYRQILGQKVEFLVSFYNNEISEKSEIFDDQFSVERPDGSNFTLKIRSTKLEDSAMYFCASLGQEATYEQYFGPGTRLTVT.

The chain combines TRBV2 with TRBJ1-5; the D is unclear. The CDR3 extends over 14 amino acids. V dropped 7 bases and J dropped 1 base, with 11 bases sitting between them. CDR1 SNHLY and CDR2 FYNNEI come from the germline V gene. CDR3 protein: CASKELGSNQPQHF. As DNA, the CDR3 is TGTGCCAGCAAGGAATTGGGCAGCAATCAGCCCCAGCATTTT.

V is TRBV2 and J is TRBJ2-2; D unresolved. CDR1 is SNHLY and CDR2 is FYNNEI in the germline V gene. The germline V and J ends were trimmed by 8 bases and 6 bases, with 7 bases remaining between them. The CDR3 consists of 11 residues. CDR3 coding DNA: TGTGCCAGCCTTTCGGCCGGGGAGCTGTTTTTT. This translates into CASLSAGELFF.

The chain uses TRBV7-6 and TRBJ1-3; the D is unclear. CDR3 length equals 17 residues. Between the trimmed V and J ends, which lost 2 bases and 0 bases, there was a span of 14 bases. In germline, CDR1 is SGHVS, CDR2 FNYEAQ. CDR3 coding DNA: TGTGCCAGCAGCTTATGGGAGGAACGCTCCTCTGGAAACACCATATATTTT. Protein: CASSLWEERSSGNTIYF.

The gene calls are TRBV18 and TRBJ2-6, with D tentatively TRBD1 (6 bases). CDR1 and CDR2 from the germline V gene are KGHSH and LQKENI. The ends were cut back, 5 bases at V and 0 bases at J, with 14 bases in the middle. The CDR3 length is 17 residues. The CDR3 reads CASSSGEAVSGANVLTF. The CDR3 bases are TGTGCCAGCTCATCAGGGGAAGCTGTCTCTGGGGCCAACGTCCTGACTTTC.

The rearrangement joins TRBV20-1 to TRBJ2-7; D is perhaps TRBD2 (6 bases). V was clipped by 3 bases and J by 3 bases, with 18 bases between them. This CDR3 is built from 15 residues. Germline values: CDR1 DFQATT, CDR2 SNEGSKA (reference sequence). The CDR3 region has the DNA TGCAGTGCTAGTAGGGTTAGCGGCAGATACTACGAGCAGTACTTC. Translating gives CSASRVSGRYYEQYF.

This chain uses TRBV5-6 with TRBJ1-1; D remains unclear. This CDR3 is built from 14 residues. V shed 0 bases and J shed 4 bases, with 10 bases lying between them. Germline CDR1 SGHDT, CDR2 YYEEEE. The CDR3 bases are TGTGCCAGCAGCTTGGTCCCCGCCGGCACTGAAGCTTTCTTT. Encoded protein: CASSLVPAGTEAFF. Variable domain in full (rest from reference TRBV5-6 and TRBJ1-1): DAGVTQSPTHLIKTRGQQVTLRCSPKSGHDTVSWYQQALGQGPQFIFQYYEEEERQRGNFPDRFSGHQFPNYSSELNVNALLLGDSALYLCASSLVPAGTEAFFGQGTRLTVV.

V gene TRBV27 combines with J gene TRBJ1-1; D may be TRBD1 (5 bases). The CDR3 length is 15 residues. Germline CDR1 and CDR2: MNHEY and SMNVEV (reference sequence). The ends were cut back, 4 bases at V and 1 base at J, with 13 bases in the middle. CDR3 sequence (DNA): TGTGCCAGCAGTTCCGGGACGGGGACGAACACTGAAGCTTTCTTT. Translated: CASSSGTGTNTEAFF.

The CDR3 DNA reads as TGTGCCAGCATTTCTTCCCTGAACACTGAAGCTTTCTTT. This codes for CASISSLNTEAFF. V is TRBV27 and J is TRBJ1-1; no reliable D call. This CDR3 region has 13 residues. CDR1 is MNHEY and CDR2 is SMNVEV in the germline V gene (reference sequence). V dropped 7 bases and J dropped 0 bases, with 9 bases sitting between them.

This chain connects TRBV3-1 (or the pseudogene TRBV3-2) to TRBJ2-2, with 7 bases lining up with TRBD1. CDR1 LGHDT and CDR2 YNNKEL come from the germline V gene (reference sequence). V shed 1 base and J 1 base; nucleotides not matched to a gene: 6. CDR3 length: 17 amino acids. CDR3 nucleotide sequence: TGTGCCAGCAGCCAAGCAGAGGGACAGTGGAACACCGGGGAGCTGTTTTTT. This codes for CASSQAEGQWNTGELFF.

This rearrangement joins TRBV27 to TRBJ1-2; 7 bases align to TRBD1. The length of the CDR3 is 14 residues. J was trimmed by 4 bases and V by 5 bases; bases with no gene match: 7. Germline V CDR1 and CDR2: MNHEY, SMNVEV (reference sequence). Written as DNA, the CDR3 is TGTGCCAGCAGTCCTGACAGGGTTTTCTATGGCTACACCTTC. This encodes CASSPDRVFYGYTF.

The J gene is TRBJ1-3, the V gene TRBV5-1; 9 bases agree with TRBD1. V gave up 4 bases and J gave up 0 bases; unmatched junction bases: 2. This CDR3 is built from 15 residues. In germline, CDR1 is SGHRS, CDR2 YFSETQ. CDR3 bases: TGCGCCAGCAGCCCGGACAGGGGCTCTGGAAACACCATATATTTT. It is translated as CASSPDRGSGNTIYF.

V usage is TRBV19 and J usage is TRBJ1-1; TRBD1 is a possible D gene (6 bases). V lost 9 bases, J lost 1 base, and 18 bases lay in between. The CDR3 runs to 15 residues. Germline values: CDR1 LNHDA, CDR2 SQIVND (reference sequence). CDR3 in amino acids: CASKGVQGRNTEAFF. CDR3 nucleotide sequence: TGTGCCAGCAAGGGGGTTCAGGGGAGGAACACTGAAGCTTTCTTT.

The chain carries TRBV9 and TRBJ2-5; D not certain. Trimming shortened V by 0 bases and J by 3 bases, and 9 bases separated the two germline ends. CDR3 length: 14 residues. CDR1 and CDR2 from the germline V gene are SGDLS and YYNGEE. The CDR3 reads CASSVGPQEETQYF. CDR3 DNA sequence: TGTGCCAGCAGCGTAGGCCCCCAGGAAGAGACCCAGTACTTC. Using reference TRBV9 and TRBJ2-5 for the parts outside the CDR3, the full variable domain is DSGVTQTPKHLITATGQRVTLRCSPRSGDLSVYWYQQSLDQGLQFLIQYYNGEERAKGNILERFSAQQFPDLHSELNLSSLELGDSALYFCASSVGPQEETQYFGPGTRLLVL.

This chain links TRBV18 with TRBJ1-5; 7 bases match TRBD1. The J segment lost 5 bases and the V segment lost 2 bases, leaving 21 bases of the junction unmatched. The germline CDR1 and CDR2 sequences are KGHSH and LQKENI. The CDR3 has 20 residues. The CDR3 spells CASSPGDSWTGALSYQPQHF. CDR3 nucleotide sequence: TGTGCCAGCTCACCAGGCGATTCGTGGACAGGCGCCCTTTCATATCAGCCCCAGCATTTT.

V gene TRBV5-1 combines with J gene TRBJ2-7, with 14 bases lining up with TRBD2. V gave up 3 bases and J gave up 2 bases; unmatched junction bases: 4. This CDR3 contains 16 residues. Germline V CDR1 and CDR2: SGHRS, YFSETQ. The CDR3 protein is CASSWGTSGSPYEQYF. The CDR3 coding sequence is TGCGCCAGCAGCTGGGGGACTAGCGGGAGCCCCTACGAGCAGTACTTC.

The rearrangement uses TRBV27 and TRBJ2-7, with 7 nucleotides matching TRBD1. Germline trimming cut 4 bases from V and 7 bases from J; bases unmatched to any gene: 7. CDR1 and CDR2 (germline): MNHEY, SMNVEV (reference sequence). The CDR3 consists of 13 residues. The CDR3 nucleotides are TGTGCCAGCAGTTACAGGGGAGTCCAGGAGCAGTACTTC. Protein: CASSYRGVQEQYF.